Following are 15 T cell receptor beta chains from one sample sequenced in a study of blood T cell repertoires in COVID-19. TCRdb keeps only in-frame clones here, not all; method: immunoSEQ multiplex PCR. Seen here are hundreds of thousands of clones, 87% observed once, and the top ten hold 5.5% to 8%. Sequencing was done on a sample of peripheral blood. The receptors stem from a man in his sixties who had recovered from COVID-19.

The chain employs TRBV9 and TRBJ2-2, with D possibly being TRBD2 (6 bases). Trimming removed 2 bases from V and 2 bases from J, with 13 bases in between. Germline CDR1 reads SGDLS; CDR2 reads YYNGEE. The CDR3 contains 16 residues. DNA for the CDR3: TGTGCCAGCAGCGTTGGGGGACTTCCCAACACCGGGGAGCTGTTTTTT. Its translation: CASSVGGLPNTGELFF.

This clone occurred once. The rearrangement joins TRBV5-1 to TRBJ1-1; D not resolved. Germline V lookup: CDR1 SGHRS, CDR2 YFSETQ. The CDR3 runs to 13 residues. The germline V and J ends were trimmed by 5 bases and 0 bases, with 8 bases remaining between them. The CDR3 protein is CASSLRVNTEAFF. The CDR3 DNA reads TGCGCCAGCAGTTTGAGAGTGAACACTGAAGCTTTCTTT.

Notes on this clone: The junction departs from germline at one end; a sequencing error may be responsible. The chain links TRBV18 to TRBJ1-2; 7 positions match TRBD1. The CDR3 length is 15 residues. Germline values: CDR1 KGHSH, CDR2 LQKENI. The CDR3 region is CANSPRDRGDYGYTF. In DNA, the CDR3 is TGTGCCAACTCACCAAGGGACAGAGGGGACTATGGCTACACCTTC.

V is TRBV6-1 and J is TRBJ1-2; D is undetermined. The V gene's germline CDR1 is MNHNS and CDR2 SASEGT. The V end was cut by 0 bases, the J end by 2 bases, with 10 bases between. The CDR3 spans 15 residues. The CDR3 is CASSEAGSGNYGYTF. The CDR3 bases are TGTGCCAGCAGTGAAGCTGGCAGCGGGAACTATGGCTACACCTTC.

The J gene is TRBJ2-7, the V gene TRBV5-1; tentatively, D is TRBD1 (6 bases). The V and J ends lost 0 bases and 0 bases respectively, with 13 bases between them. Germline lookup yields CDR1 SGHRS and CDR2 YFSETQ. There are 16 residues in the CDR3. The CDR3 here is CASSLGRTVSSYEQYF. DNA for the CDR3: TGCGCCAGCAGCTTGGGCCGGACAGTGAGCTCCTACGAGCAGTACTTC.

V gene TRBV3-1 (or the pseudogene TRBV3-2) combines with J gene TRBJ2-1; 10 nucleotides line up with TRBD1. CDR3 length equals 16 residues. Unmatched junction bases numbered 8, after V lost 4 bases and J lost 5 bases. CDR1 is LGHDT, CDR2 YNNKEL, per germline (reference sequence). The CDR3 coding sequence is TGTGCCAGCAGCCCCAATGTAGGGACAGGGGACAATGAGCAGTTCTTC. It is translated as CASSPNVGTGDNEQFF.

This clone was found once. The CDR3 sequence: CASSRGPGVSQETQYF. The CDR3 region has the DNA TGTGCCAGCAGTAGGGGGCCTGGGGTTTCGCAAGAGACCCAGTACTTC. This sequence joins TRBV6-2 or TRBV6-3 and TRBJ2-5, with 7 bases fitting TRBD1. The CDR3 runs 16 residues. Germline lookup yields CDR1 MNHEY and CDR2 SVGEGT. V dropped 5 bases and J dropped 2; count of bases not matched to a gene: 11.

In regard to this clone: Other DNA sequences in this specimen translate into the identical CDR3. The chain links TRBV5-1 to TRBJ2-3; tentative D call: TRBD1 (5 bases). The CDR3 loop spans 15 amino acids. V dropped 2 bases and J dropped 3 bases, with 13 bases sitting between them. The V gene's germline CDR1 is SGHRS and CDR2 YFSETQ. In nucleotides, the CDR3 is TGCGCCAGCAGCTTAGGCCAGGGTGGTACAGATACGCAGTATTTT. Its translation: CASSLGQGGTDTQYF.

This clone came up many times. The V and J genes are TRBV7-2 and TRBJ1-5, with 11 nucleotides matching TRBD1. The CDR3 runs 15 residues. Germline V gene data show CDR1 as SGHTA and CDR2 as FQGNSA. Germline trimming cut 5 bases from V and 8 bases from J; bases unmatched to any gene: 8. The CDR3 DNA follows: TGTGCCAGCAGCCTCAGAGGACAGGGGGCCGAGCCCCAGCATTTT. This translates into CASSLRGQGAEPQHF.

V usage is TRBV20-1 and J usage is TRBJ1-6; D is unresolved. Trimming shortened V by 3 bases and J by 5 bases, and 20 bases separated the two germline ends. The germline V gene has CDR1 DFQATT and CDR2 SNEGSKA (reference sequence). This CDR3 region has 17 residues. CDR3 nucleotide sequence: TGCAGTGCTAGTCCCCCCGGGCGAGGGCGCGATAATTCACCCCTCCACTTT. This gives the protein CSASPPGRGRDNSPLHF.

V usage is TRBV7-2 and J usage is TRBJ1-6; maybe TRBD1 (5 bases). Trimming took 1 base from V and 14 from J, leaving 21 bases between them. There are 16 residues in the CDR3. Germline values: CDR1 SGHTA, CDR2 FQGNSA. The CDR3 DNA reads TGTGCCAGCAGCTTAGAGTTTCCGGCCCCGGGGGTCACCCTCCACTTT. This codes for CASSLEFPAPGVTLHF. Together with reference TRBV7-2 and TRBJ1-6, the CDR3 gives the full variable domain: GAGVSQSPSNKVTEKGKDVELRCDPISGHTALYWYRQSLGQGLEFLIYFQGNSAPDKSGLPSDRFSAERTGGSVSTLTIQRTQQEDSAVYLCASSLEFPAPGVTLHFGNGTRLTVT.

This chain uses TRBV27 with TRBJ1-2; perhaps TRBD1 as D (5 bases). This CDR3 region has 11 residues. V was cut by 6 bases and J by 4 bases, with 6 bases left in between. The germline gives CDR1 MNHEY, CDR2 SMNVEV (reference sequence). CDR3 amino acids: CASRTVYGYTF. The DNA of the CDR3 is TGTGCCAGCAGGACAGTCTATGGCTACACCTTC.

The chain recombines TRBV6-1 with TRBJ2-7; maybe TRBD2 (5 bases). The CDR3 is 14 amino acids. CDR1 is MNHNS and CDR2 is SASEGT in the germline V gene. Trimming took 3 bases from V and 0 from J, leaving 9 bases between them. CDR3 in DNA: TGTGCCAGCAGTGAGCCGGGATTCTCCTACGAGCAGTACTTC. This codes for CASSEPGFSYEQYF.

The genes are TRBV3-1 (or the pseudogene TRBV3-2) and TRBJ2-1; 12 bases are shared with TRBD2. The germline gives CDR1 LGHDT, CDR2 YNNKEL (reference sequence). The CDR3 contains 16 residues. Losses at the gene ends were 3 bases for V and 7 bases for J; bases not matched to a gene: 7. CDR3 DNA sequence: TGTGCCAGCAGCCACCAGACTAGCGGGAGTGGGAATGAGCAGTTCTTC. Encoded protein: CASSHQTSGSGNEQFF.

The DNA for the CDR3 is TGTGCCAGCAGCATCGAACCGACAGGGGAGGATTCACCCCTCCACTTT. It is translated as CASSIEPTGEDSPLHF. The J gene is TRBJ1-6, the V gene TRBV9; 8 positions agree with TRBD1. Germline V gene sequence: CDR1 SGDLS, CDR2 YYNGEE. The CDR3 length is 16 residues. Trimming at V came to 4 bases and at J to 8 bases, leaving 11 bases not matched to a gene.